The clone carrying this T cell receptor (beta chain) has a single count. The antigen is not known. In germline, CDR1 is MGHRA, CDR2 YSYEKL. The CDR3 loop spans 14 amino acids. V lost 3 bases, J lost 7 bases, and 15 bases lay in between. This sample is part of a study of identifying expanded T cells in peripheral blood. Study-wide points: Approximately two-week clone count variance significantly increased as total template count grew. Differentially abundant clones: around 1.2 between replicates, about 15 at about 13 days, around 19 at four.

TCRdb's table, derived via immunoSEQ multiplex PCR, lists solely in-frame clones and lacks some. The sample holds about 90,000 clones, around 84% seen once. The gene calls are TRBV4-1 and TRBJ1-2; tentatively, D is TRBD1 (6 bases). The specimen sequenced was blood. The sequence derives from a person aged 18 to 69 in good health. The CDR3 nucleotides are TGCGCCAGCAGCCATGACGGACAGACTTCTGGCTACACCTTC. Its protein product is CASSHDGQTSGYTF.